The entry below gives a single T cell receptor (beta chain) sequence along with its context. Going by frequency, this clone is medium-sized (0.01 to 0.1%); no count is logged. Its antigen is currently not known. The library was generated by the immunoSEQ multiplex PCR assay. Adaptive Biotechnologies carried out the TCRbeta CDR3 sequencing. The study's processing was this. Repertoire similarity was assessed with the Chao-modified Jaccard index and with the median clonotype overlap from 200 random subsamples of equal sample size. The similarity analyses were based on either productive nucleotide sequences or amino acid sequences translated in silico. Hierarchical clustering with single linkage and t-SNE based on Chao-modified Jaccard distances were applied for the comparison of repertoires. Repertoire diversity was quantified with the Renyi index, after sample size normalisation, across a range of alpha values. The clones in this table, taken by TCRdb from immuneACCESS, are in-frame only. Not every clone is retained; where verified, under half of the shortfall comes from an unresolved V gene, and the cause of the rest is unknown. Clone size and V and J calls were adopted from that table, with D and trimming inferred from the DNA. The table for this sample shows approximately 2,000 clones. Together, the top ten hold around a fifth of the sample.

The CDR3 covers 15 residues, taking in both the cysteine and the phenylalanine. The nucleotide record is missing. CDR1 and CDR2 are read off the germline V gene (reference sequence) as MNHNY and SVGAGI. The record originates from a study of synovial regulatory T cells in juvenile arthritis (dated by TCRdb to 2013 to 2016). About the full investigation: Of the sequenced patients, roughly 6 received methotrexate, one received methotrexate plus infliximab, three were therapy-naive, and one had no treatment information. The TCR repertoire comparisons covered Treg and Teff subsets from roughly twelve JIA patients with active disease. TCRbeta CDR3 repertoires of blood iaTreg cells, other blood Treg cells and synovial fluid Treg cells from matched patient samples were compared in the study. Effector T cell subsets from the study cohort were also sequenced for comparisons, but the Treg dataset by itself includes only blood Treg cells and synovial fluid Treg cells.

What the work shows at the level of the full study, not this receptor alone: Across patients, iaTreg TCR repertoires were largely private and overlapped partially with synovial Teff repertoires and blood CPL repertoires. More CDR3 sequences were shared by synovial Treg cells with iaTreg cells than with other blood Treg cells, and a closer relation was confirmed by Chao-Jaccard similarity.

Synovial samples were synovial fluid collected alongside matched peripheral blood from each patient with active arthritis. The donors for the TCR repertoire analysis were roughly eleven juvenile idiopathic arthritis patients with active disease who had not reached inactive disease, of whom 3 were polyarticular and 8 were oligoarticular. The median age of the TCR-sequenced patients was less than 13 years (range 2.4-22.9), and their median disease duration was around seven years (range 0.2-19.1). FOXP3 TSDR demethylation in synovial Treg cells was comparable to that in blood Treg cells and healthy-donor Treg cells, which supports bona fide regulatory lineage commitment. Samples for TCR repertoire analysis were collected at two centres in Italy.

Sequencing was done on a sample of Treg cells from the synovium. The chain is assembled from TRBV6-6 and TRBJ2-1; TCRdb outputs TRBD2, but without DNA this stays unchecked. This receptor was identified in a donor younger than 30 with juvenile idiopathic arthritis. The CDR3 loop reads CASSYSRGNYNEQFF.